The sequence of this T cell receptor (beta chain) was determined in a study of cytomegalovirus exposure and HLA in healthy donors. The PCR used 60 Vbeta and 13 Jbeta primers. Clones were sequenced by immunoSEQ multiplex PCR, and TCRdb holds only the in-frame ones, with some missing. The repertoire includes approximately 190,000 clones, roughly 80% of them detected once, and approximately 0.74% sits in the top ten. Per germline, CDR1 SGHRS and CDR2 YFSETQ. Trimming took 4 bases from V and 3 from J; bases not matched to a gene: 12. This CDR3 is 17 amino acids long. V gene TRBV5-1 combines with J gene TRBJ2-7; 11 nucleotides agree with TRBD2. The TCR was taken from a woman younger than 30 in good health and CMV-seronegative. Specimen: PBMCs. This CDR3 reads CASSPGIAGGPIYEQYF. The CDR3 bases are TGCGCCAGCAGCCCAGGAATAGCGGGAGGGCCGATCTACGAGCAGTACTTC.